The clone carrying this T cell receptor (beta chain) was observed a handful of times. This specimen belongs to a study of CD8 T cells in Susac syndrome. Random-hexamer reverse transcription was applied to about 0.5 to 1 ug RNA. In TCRdb, the immunoSEQ multiplex PCR reads were re-called with MiXCR into one record per CDR3 protein. The repertoire holds under 250,000 distinct CDR3 sequences, with about 94% as singletons. In contrast to the negatively isolated CD8+ and CD4+ T cells, TEMRA cells were FACS-enriched. Germline CDR1 is DFQATT and CDR2 is SNEGSKA (reference sequence). The length of the CDR3 is 14 residues. V lost 2 bases and J 0 bases, leaving 7 bases between the germline ends.

The clonotype originates from a human donor with multiple sclerosis. V usage is TRBV20-1 and J usage is TRBJ2-2, with D maybe TRBD1 (6 bases). Sequencing was performed on CD4+ T cells from PBMCs. CDR3 loop: CSARQGSNTGELFF. The CDR3 DNA sequence: TGCAGTGCTAGACAGGGGTCGAACACCGGGGAGCTGTTTTTT.